Listed here are 32 T cell receptor beta chains from one sample, sequenced in a study of HIV-infected children after antiretroviral therapy interruption (dated by TCRdb to the late 2010s). The treatment or condition tag for this specimen amounts to: PENTA 11 planned treatment interruption arm or continuous ART arm. The library relied on 3' RACE. Sequencing used an Illumina MiSeq. To correct PCR amplification bias, TCR libraries were generated from RNA with a 3' RACE protocol that used unique molecular identifiers. TCRdb reprocessing: public reads trimmed at Q25 with fastp, clones called with MiXCR, in-frame beta chains kept. Every entry covers one CDR3 protein and lists the most common genes and DNA from its rows. Here the sample has about 89,000 distinct CDR3 sequences; roughly 6.4% occur a single time. The ten largest clones capture around 1.1% of the sample. Source: CD45RA+ CD4+ T cells from PBMCs, pooled from several time points, taken from a donor given antiretroviral therapy, either interrupted or continuous. This specimen's cell subset or site label, interpreted: naive CD4+ CD45RA+ CD45RO- T cells. These receptors were obtained from a pool of human donors with HIV.

This clonotype has a count of ten or more. The J gene is TRBJ2-7, the V gene TRBV25-1; 8 positions agree with TRBD2. J lost 3 bases, V lost 6 bases, and 7 bases had no gene match. This CDR3 spans 14 amino acids. CDR1 and CDR2 (germline): MGHDK, SYGVNS. CDR3 sequence (DNA): TGTGCCAGCAGGCCCGGGGGGGGGGGCTACGAGCAGTACTTC. It specifies CASRPGGGGYEQYF.

This clonotype was picked up many times. The rearrangement links TRBV5-1 to TRBJ2-2; D gene unclear. V was cut by 0 bases and J by 0 bases, with 0 bases left in between. The CDR3 runs to 13 residues. The germline gives CDR1 SGHRS, CDR2 YFSETQ. CDR3 region: CASSLANTGELFF. CDR3 coding DNA: TGCGCCAGCAGCTTGGCGAACACCGGGGAGCTGTTTTTT.

The chain couples TRBV20-1 to TRBJ2-7; 7 bases are shared with TRBD2. The CDR3 length is 13 residues. V lost 4 bases to trimming and J lost 9 bases; unmatched junction nucleotides: 12. From germline, CDR1 is DFQATT and CDR2 SNEGSKA (reference sequence). DNA of the CDR3: TGCAGTGCTATGGGAGGGGATGAGCTCGGGCAGTACTTC. Amino acid sequence: CSAMGGDELGQYF.

This clonotype was recorded many times. This chain connects TRBV9 to TRBJ2-1; TRBD2 is a possible D gene (5 bases). The CDR3 extends over 16 amino acids. Germline values: CDR1 SGDLS, CDR2 YYNGEE. The V end lost 6 bases, the J end lost 10 bases, and 26 bases lay between the germline ends. CDR3 bases: TGTGCCAGCAACCCATCCGGTCAGGACTCCCCCGGGGAGCAGTTCTTC. Its translation: CASNPSGQDSPGEQFF.

This clonotype was counted only a few times. The V gene is TRBV10-3, the J gene TRBJ1-6, with D possibly matching TRBD1 (5 bases). The CDR3 has 15 residues. Germline values: CDR1 ENHRY, CDR2 SYGVKD. Deletions cut 0 bases from V and 7 bases from J, with 10 bases between. The chain's CDR3 is CAISESRDANSPLHF. CDR3 bases: TGTGCCATCAGTGAGTCCAGGGATGCGAATTCACCCCTCCACTTT.

This clonotype was counted many times. The CDR3 nucleotides are TGTGCCAGCAGTGAAAGAGATAGCAATCAGCCCCAGCATTTT. It is translated as CASSERDSNQPQHF. The gene calls are TRBV6-1 and TRBJ1-5, with D uncertain. CDR3 length: 14 residues. V was clipped by 2 bases and J by 0 bases, with 5 bases between them. Germline V gene data show CDR1 as MNHNS and CDR2 as SASEGT.

This clonotype has at least ten counts. The rearrangement links TRBV30 to TRBJ2-7; 7 nucleotides line up with TRBD1. With V trimmed by 1 base and J by 4 bases, 4 bases remained unmatched. This CDR3 has 13 residues. Germline CDR1 GTSNPN, CDR2 SVGIG (reference sequence). The CDR3 DNA is TGTGCCTGGAGTGCCGACAGGGAATACGAGCAGTACTTC. Its translation is CAWSADREYEQYF.

Here the CDR3 reads CASTRHKDLYTEAFF. The CDR3 region has the DNA TGTGCCAGCACACGTCACAAGGACCTCTACACTGAAGCTTTCTTT. The rearrangement uses TRBV18 and TRBJ1-1; no clear D. The CDR3 covers 15 residues. The V gene's germline CDR1 is KGHSH and CDR2 LQKENI. Trimming stripped 8 bases from V and 3 bases from J, with 19 bases between.

This clonotype has at least ten counts. The J gene is TRBJ1-5, the V gene TRBV6-2 or TRBV6-3; 9 bases agree with TRBD1. CDR1 is MNHEY, CDR2 SVGEGT, per germline. J lost 4 bases, V lost 6 bases, and 7 bases had no gene match. This CDR3 is built from 15 residues. CDR3 amino acids: CASRSTGGKNQPQHF. In DNA, the CDR3 is TGTGCCAGCAGGTCGACAGGGGGGAAAAATCAGCCCCAGCATTTT.

This clonotype was recorded at least ten times. V usage is TRBV12-3 or TRBV12-4 and J usage is TRBJ1-1; 9 positions agree with TRBD1. The length of the CDR3 is 14 residues. V was pared by 1 base and J by 6 bases, with 3 bases of the junction left unmatched. CDR3 sequence reads: CASSLGRTGAEAFF. The CDR3 nucleotides are TGTGCCAGCAGTTTAGGCAGGACAGGGGCTGAAGCTTTCTTT.

The gene calls are TRBV5-1 and TRBJ2-1; D is uncertain. The germline V and J ends were trimmed by 0 bases and 5 bases, with 9 bases remaining between them. CDR1 and CDR2 (germline): SGHRS, YFSETQ. This CDR3 is built from 14 residues. The CDR3 protein is CASSLEQRNNEQFF. The CDR3 bases are TGCGCCAGCAGCTTGGAACAGCGAAACAATGAGCAGTTCTTC.

This clonotype was seen ten or more times. The chain links TRBV10-3 to TRBJ2-2; the D is unclear. The V gene's germline CDR1 is ENHRY and CDR2 SYGVKD. This CDR3 is built from 16 residues. V was clipped by 3 bases and J by 5 bases, with 16 bases between them. CDR3 protein: CAISDAGSTATGELFF. For the CDR3, the DNA is TGTGCCATCAGTGACGCTGGATCGACGGCGACCGGGGAGCTGTTTTTT.

This clonotype was seen repeatedly, ten times or more. This rearrangement joins TRBV5-1 to TRBJ1-2; D gene unclear. CDR3 length: 13 residues. Germline loops: CDR1 SGHRS, CDR2 YFSETQ. Trimming took off 0 bases at V and 6 bases at J, with 9 bases between the two ends. DNA for the CDR3: TGCGCCAGCAGCTTGGCCCCTCCCGATGGCTACACCTTC. This sequence encodes CASSLAPPDGYTF.

This clonotype came up many times. CDR3 sequence (DNA): TGTGCCAGCAGCCAACTCAAACCCTCGGGACTAGCGGGAGGGCCATCAGAGACCCAGTACTTC. It yields the protein CASSQLKPSGLAGGPSETQYF. The chain combines TRBV3-1 with TRBJ2-5; the match to TRBD2 covers 16 bases. CDR3 length: 21 residues. The germline V gene has CDR1 LGHDT and CDR2 YNNKEL (reference sequence). The ends lost 2 bases at V and 4 bases at J; junction bases unmatched: 16.

Note on this clonotype: The junction differs from germline at one of its ends, possibly a read error. The gene calls are TRBV7-2 and TRBJ2-7, with 8 bases that match TRBD1. The CDR3 consists of 16 residues. Germline CDR1 is SGHTA and CDR2 is FQGNSA. The CDR3 loop reads CASSPTVGQGFVAEGF. CDR3 sequence (DNA): TGTGCCAGCAGCCCTACGGTTGGACAGGGCTTCGTTGCCGAGGGGTTC.

In its sample, this clonotype was seen many times. The V call is TRBV24-1, the J call TRBJ2-3; 7 bases are shared with TRBD1. V lost 3 bases to trimming and J lost 1 base; unmatched junction nucleotides: 6. The CDR3 extends over 16 amino acids. Per the germline V gene, CDR1 is KGHDR and CDR2 is SFDVKD. CDR3 nucleotides: TGTGCCACCAGTGATGGGAACAGGGGAGGCACAGATACGCAGTATTTT. Translating it yields CATSDGNRGGTDTQYF.

In this sample, this clonotype turned up a few times. The V gene is TRBV20-1, the J gene TRBJ1-5; maybe TRBD1 (6 bases). CDR1 DFQATT and CDR2 SNEGSKA come from the germline V gene (reference sequence). This CDR3 is 14 amino acids long. V was cut by 5 bases and J by 3 bases, with 14 bases left in between. The CDR3 sequence: CSAGGRGVNQPQHF. The CDR3 bases are TGCAGTGCTGGGGGGCGGGGGGTCAATCAGCCCCAGCATTTT.

There are many counts of this clonotype. V is TRBV11-3 and J is TRBJ1-1; D ambiguous. The germline V gene encodes CDR1 SGHNT and CDR2 YENEEA. The CDR3 is 14 amino acids. V was pared by 1 base and J by 1 base, with 7 bases between. The CDR3, as DNA: TGTGCCAGCAGCTTAGGCCGAGGGAACACTGAAGCTTTCTTT. It yields the protein CASSLGRGNTEAFF.

This clonotype was recorded at least ten times. V usage is TRBV7-8 and J usage is TRBJ2-3; perhaps D is TRBD1 or TRBD2 (5 bases each). The V end was cut by 0 bases, the J end by 2 bases, with 18 bases between. The CDR3 is 18 amino acids. Germline CDR1 reads SGHVS; CDR2 reads FQNEAQ. The CDR3 nucleotides are TGTGCCAGCAGCTTAGCTTGGAGTTTCGTGGGGACCACAGATACGCAGTATTTT. This translates into CASSLAWSFVGTTDTQYF.

The chain carries TRBV30 and TRBJ1-5; D call uncertain. Germline V CDR1 and CDR2: GTSNPN, SVGIG (reference sequence). CDR3 length: 11 amino acids. V was trimmed by 1 base and J by 7 bases, leaving 5 bases between them. The CDR3 nucleotides are TGTGCCTGGAGTGCAGGACAGCCCCAGCATTTT. Encoded protein: CAWSAGQPQHF.

This clonotype appeared many times. One end of the junction is discordant with germline, which a read error may explain. V gene TRBV7-9 combines with J gene TRBJ2-6; no definite D call. The CDR3 has 12 amino acids. In germline, CDR1 is SEHNR, CDR2 FQNEAQ (reference sequence). CDR3 protein: CASSFGTNVLTF. DNA for the CDR3: TGTGCCAGCAGCTTTGGGACCAACGTCCTGACTTTC.

The rearrangement uses TRBV18 and TRBJ1-5; 9 bases are shared with TRBD1. V trimming: 2 bases; J trimming: 6 bases; junction bases outside the gene matches: 5. Germline V gene lookup returns CDR1 KGHSH and CDR2 LQKENI. CDR3 length equals 15 residues. The CDR3 coding sequence is TGTGCCAGCTCACCAAACAGGGGGCTCGGTCAGCCCCAGCATTTT. Protein sequence: CASSPNRGLGQPQHF.

The V gene is TRBV24-1, the J gene TRBJ1-5, with a possible D match to TRBD1 (6 bases). The CDR3 is made up of 14 amino acids. From germline, CDR1 is KGHDR and CDR2 SFDVKD. Trimming left V 3 bases short and J 7 bases short, with 12 bases between. In DNA form, the CDR3 reads TGTGCCACCAGTGATCCGTGGACAGACCAGCCCCAGCATTTT. Residues: CATSDPWTDQPQHF.

This clonotype was observed at least ten times. The J gene is TRBJ2-5, the V gene TRBV5-1; no clear D gene. There are 12 residues in the CDR3. Germline values: CDR1 SGHRS, CDR2 YFSETQ. V was clipped by 4 bases and J by 7 bases, with 11 bases between them. CDR3 DNA sequence: TGCGCCAGCAGCCGAGACCTGGGGACCCAGTACTTC. Amino acids: CASSRDLGTQYF.

The table lists this clonotype with many counts. The chain has TRBV10-3 and TRBJ1-2; D ambiguous. This CDR3 spans 13 amino acids. V was shortened by 2 bases and J by 1 base, with 5 bases between the two germline ends. Germline CDR1 is ENHRY and CDR2 is SYGVKD. CDR3 DNA: TGTGCCATCAGTGAGGGACTTAACTATGGCTACACCTTC. This encodes CAISEGLNYGYTF.

This clonotype was picked up many times. This chain links TRBV19 with TRBJ2-5; D is uncertain. Germline V gives CDR1 LNHDA, CDR2 SQIVND (reference sequence). V lost 2 bases to trimming and J lost 2 bases, with 6 bases between them. CDR3 length equals 13 residues. The CDR3 loop is CASSIILQETQYF. The CDR3 DNA reads as TGTGCCAGTAGTATAATCTTGCAAGAGACCCAGTACTTC.

The chain couples TRBV19 to TRBJ1-5, with TRBD1 as a possible D gene (5 bases). V shed 5 bases and J shed 2 bases, with 13 bases lying between them. The CDR3 runs to 15 residues. Germline V gives CDR1 LNHDA, CDR2 SQIVND (reference sequence). CDR3 protein: CASSLPAGGNQPQHF. The CDR3 DNA sequence: TGTGCCAGTAGTCTTCCCGCGGGGGGCAATCAGCCCCAGCATTTT.

This clonotype was counted many times. The chain links TRBV11-1 to TRBJ2-3; D tentatively fits TRBD1 or TRBD2 (7 bases each). The CDR3 is 18 residues long. Germline V gives CDR1 SGHAT, CDR2 FQDESV (reference sequence). Trimming took off 0 bases at V and 2 bases at J, with 18 bases between the two ends. DNA for the CDR3: TGTGCCAGCAGCTTAGCGCTAAGCGGGACAGTAAACACAGATACGCAGTATTTT. Its protein product is CASSLALSGTVNTDTQYF.

This clonotype was seen many times. The chain couples TRBV5-4 to TRBJ2-1, with D perhaps matching TRBD2 (6 bases). Looked up from germline, CDR1 is SGHNT and CDR2 is YYREEE (reference sequence). The CDR3 sequence is 15 residues long. V shed 3 bases and J shed 5 bases, with 15 bases lying between them. The CDR3 loop is CASSSSGTPNNEQFF. The DNA of the CDR3 is TGTGCCAGCAGCTCCTCCGGGACTCCTAACAATGAGCAGTTCTTC.

This clonotype was detected ten times or more. The J gene is TRBJ2-7, the V gene TRBV12-3 or TRBV12-4; D tentatively fits TRBD1 or TRBD2 (6 bases each). The ends were cut back, 1 base at V and 3 bases at J, with 10 bases in the middle. The CDR3 has 14 amino acids. The chain's CDR3 is CASSLDGGHYEQYF. The CDR3, as DNA: TGTGCCAGCAGTTTAGACGGGGGCCACTACGAGCAGTACTTC.

This clonotype was seen at least ten times. This chain connects TRBV7-9 to TRBJ2-7; D unclear. V was cut by 3 bases and J by 2 bases, with 5 bases left in between. In germline, CDR1 is SEHNR, CDR2 FQNEAQ (reference sequence). The CDR3 extends over 12 amino acids. CDR3 bases: TGTGCCAGCAGCTTTACAACCTACGAGCAGTACTTC. It translates to CASSFTTYEQYF.

This clonotype was counted many times. CDR3 sequence reads: CSGATGNTEAFF. DNA for the CDR3: TGCAGTGGCGCGACAGGGAACACTGAAGCTTTCTTT. This chain uses TRBV20-1 with TRBJ1-1, with D possibly TRBD1 on 6 matching bases. Germline V gives CDR1 DFQATT, CDR2 SNEGSKA (reference sequence). Trimming shortened V by 7 bases and J by 1 base, and 10 bases separated the two germline ends. The CDR3 totals 12 residues.